The 29 T cell receptor beta chains reported below all come from one sample, sequenced in a study of human T cells and chemical hapten exposure. Noted time point: pre-sensitization, week 0. The treatment: therapeutic diphenylcyclopropenone sensitization with weekly scalp DPC. Each CDR3 protein gets one entry after TCRdb re-called the RACE reads with MiXCR. The sample lists 200,000 to 300,000 distinct CDR3 sequences; more than 6.5% were seen once. The material sequenced was whole blood, taken in connection with sensitization to the hapten diphenylcyclopropenone (DPC). Receptors originate from a woman in her forties with alopecia areata. Some clones in this sample may be carry-over from other donors' samples.

The chain couples TRBV4-3 to TRBJ2-3; unclear D gene. The V gene's germline CDR1 is LGHNA and CDR2 YSLEER. Trimming stripped 1 base from V and 4 bases from J, with 6 bases between. This CDR3 has 13 residues. The CDR3 region has the DNA TGCGCCAGCAGCCAAGGCACGCCAGATACGCAGTATTTT. Protein: CASSQGTPDTQYF.

The chain joins TRBV24-1 to TRBJ2-1; no definite D call. The V end lost 1 base, the J end lost 0 bases, and 9 bases lay between the germline ends. Per the germline V gene, CDR1 is KGHDR and CDR2 is SFDVKD. This CDR3 comprises 16 residues. This CDR3 is CATSDLGVGSYNEQFF. In DNA, the CDR3 is TGTGCCACCAGTGATTTAGGCGTCGGCTCCTACAATGAGCAGTTCTTC.

This clonotype showed up many times. The chain uses TRBV10-3 and TRBJ2-3, with a possible D match to TRBD2 (6 bases). The CDR3 totals 14 residues. The germline gives CDR1 ENHRY, CDR2 SYGVKD. V lost 2 bases and J lost 0, with 6 bases in between. CDR3 in amino acids: CAISESGSTDTQYF. CDR3 in DNA: TGTGCCATCAGTGAGAGCGGGAGCACAGATACGCAGTATTTT.

The V gene is TRBV12-3 or TRBV12-4, the J gene TRBJ1-1; D uncertain. The CDR3 sequence is 14 residues long. The V end lost 4 bases, the J end lost 1 base, and 10 bases lay between the germline ends. The CDR3 region is CASSYDSGNTEAFF. CDR3 nucleotides: TGTGCCAGCAGTTACGATAGTGGGAACACTGAAGCTTTCTTT.

This sequence joins TRBV24-1 and TRBJ2-1, with 7 nucleotides matching TRBD2. V shed 2 bases and J 6 bases; nucleotides not matched to a gene: 3. Germline CDR1 reads KGHDR; CDR2 reads SFDVKD. This CDR3 has 14 amino acids. The CDR3 sequence: CATSDWGGTNEQFF. The CDR3 region has the DNA TGTGCCACCAGTGATTGGGGGGGTACCAATGAGCAGTTCTTC.

This clonotype was detected only a few times. The CDR3 sequence is CASSPPGAGYGYTF. CDR3 in DNA: TGTGCCAGCAGCCCTCCCGGGGCCGGCTATGGCTACACCTTC. This chain joins TRBV6-6 and TRBJ1-2, with a possible D match to TRBD1 (5 bases). The ends were cut back, 6 bases at V and 4 bases at J, with 15 bases in the middle. The CDR3 runs 14 residues. Germline CDR1 is MNHNY and CDR2 is SVGAGI (reference sequence).

The chain employs TRBV6-5 and TRBJ2-6; TRBD2 aligns across 9 bases. The junction had 14 bases not matched to a gene; V was cut back by 2 bases and J by 0 bases. The CDR3 totals 21 residues. Germline CDR1 MNHEY, CDR2 SVGAGI. CDR3 in amino acids: CASSYTYGRRGRASGANVLTF. CDR3 bases: TGTGCCAGCAGTTACACTTATGGCCGGCGCGGGAGGGCCTCTGGGGCCAACGTCCTGACTTTC.

This clonotype was found a few times. The chain uses TRBV6-1 and TRBJ1-1, with 7 bases matching TRBD1. The ends lost 7 bases at V and 2 bases at J; junction bases unmatched: 7. This CDR3 has 14 residues. Germline CDR1 is MNHNS and CDR2 is SASEGT. CDR3 sequence (DNA): TGTGCCAGCACCGGGCAGGGGGGCAACACTGAAGCTTTCTTT. It encodes CASTGQGGNTEAFF.

V is TRBV7-2 and J is TRBJ2-1; 7 bases align to TRBD2. Germline lookup yields CDR1 SGHTA and CDR2 FQGNSA. The junction had 3 bases not matched to a gene; V was cut back by 5 bases and J by 5 bases. The CDR3 is 13 amino acids. The CDR3 DNA reads as TGTGCCAGCAGCCTCCTAGCGGACAATGAGCAGTTCTTC. The encoded protein is CASSLLADNEQFF.

The CDR3 DNA sequence: TGTGCCAGCAGCTTAGAGTTAGGGAGGTCCTACAATGAGCAGTTCTTC. It specifies CASSLELGRSYNEQFF. This chain joins TRBV7-9 and TRBJ2-1, with D perhaps matching TRBD2 (6 bases). Trimming removed 1 base at V and 1 base at J, with 11 bases between. CDR3 length equals 16 residues. Germline V gene sequence: CDR1 SEHNR, CDR2 FQNEAQ (reference sequence). Full variable domain (outside the CDR3, taken from reference TRBV7-9 and TRBJ2-1): DTGVSQNPRHKITKRGQNVTFRCDPISEHNRLYWYRQTLGQGPEFLTYFQNEAQLEKSRLLSDRFSAERPKGSFSTLEIQRTEQGDSAMYLCASSLELGRSYNEQFFGPGTRLTVL.

This sequence joins TRBV29-1 and TRBJ2-7; TRBD2 aligns across 7 bases. CDR1 and CDR2 (germline): SQVTM, ANQGSEA. V gave up 3 bases and J gave up 5 bases; unmatched junction bases: 4. The CDR3 totals 12 residues. The CDR3 coding sequence is TGCAGCGTTGACAGCGGGGTCCACGAGCAGTACTTC. Its translation is CSVDSGVHEQYF.

V gene TRBV7-2 combines with J gene TRBJ2-3, with 10 bases identical to TRBD2. The CDR3 extends over 16 amino acids. Germline assignment: CDR1 SGHTA and CDR2 FQGNSA. The J segment lost 3 bases and the V segment lost 0 bases, leaving 3 bases of the junction unmatched. This CDR3 is CASSLAALAGTDTQYF. DNA for the CDR3: TGTGCCAGCAGCTTAGCGGCACTAGCGGGAACAGATACGCAGTATTTT.

The chain combines TRBV5-5 with TRBJ1-1; no firm D call. The CDR3 spans 12 residues. V lost 4 bases, J lost 8 bases, and 12 bases lay in between. Germline V gene data show CDR1 as SGHKS and CDR2 as YYEKEE (reference sequence). The CDR3 loop reads CASSLWGAEAFF. The CDR3 DNA follows: TGTGCCAGCAGCCTTTGGGGAGCCGAAGCTTTCTTT. Together with reference TRBV5-5 and TRBJ1-1, the CDR3 gives the full variable domain: DAGVTQSPTHLIKTRGQQVTLRCSPISGHKSVSWYQQVLGQGPQFIFQYYEKEERGRGNFPDRFSARQFPNYSSELNVNALLLGDSALYLCASSLWGAEAFFGQGTRLTVV.

This clonotype was seen at least ten times. The gene calls are TRBV10-3 and TRBJ1-1, with a tentative D call TRBD1 (6 bases). The CDR3 covers 11 residues. V lost 3 bases and J lost 9, with 8 bases in between. Germline CDR1 and CDR2: ENHRY and SYGVKD. The CDR3 region is CAISDRGQAFF. In DNA form, the CDR3 reads TGTGCCATCAGTGACAGGGGCCAAGCTTTCTTT.

This clonotype was found a few times. J is TRBJ2-2 and V is TRBV5-1, with 8 bases lining up with TRBD1. The germline V gene has CDR1 SGHRS and CDR2 YFSETQ. The trim removed 4 bases at V and 3 bases at J, leaving 2 bases unmatched. This CDR3 has 14 residues. The CDR3 DNA reads as TGCGCCAGCAGCGCGGGACAGGACACCGGGGAGCTGTTTTTT. Protein sequence: CASSAGQDTGELFF.

This sequence joins TRBV20-1 and TRBJ1-1; a weak D match, TRBD1 (6 bases). Germline V gene sequence: CDR1 DFQATT, CDR2 SNEGSKA (reference sequence). The CDR3 has 14 residues. V gave up 0 bases and J gave up 4 bases, with 12 bases separating them. For the CDR3, the DNA is TGCAGTGCTAGAGACCCCCAAGGGGGCACTGAAGCTTTCTTT. It specifies CSARDPQGGTEAFF.

This clonotype was picked up a small number of times. In nucleotides, the CDR3 is TGTGCCAGCAGCGCGGGACTAGCCTACGAGCAGTACTTC. This sequence encodes CASSAGLAYEQYF. The V call is TRBV9, the J call TRBJ2-7, with 8 positions matching TRBD2. The CDR3 runs 13 residues. V was pared by 3 bases and J by 2 bases, with 1 base of the junction left unmatched. The germline V gene has CDR1 SGDLS and CDR2 YYNGEE.

This clonotype occurred many times. The chain couples TRBV28 to TRBJ2-7; 7 bases are a match to TRBD1. From germline, CDR1 is MDHEN and CDR2 SYDVKM. This CDR3 has 17 amino acids. The trim removed 5 bases at V and 2 bases at J, leaving 15 bases unmatched. The CDR3 coding sequence is TGTGCCAGCAGTGCCCGCCTAGGGGGCGCAAATCCCTACGAGCAGTACTTC. Translated, it gives CASSARLGGANPYEQYF.

V gene TRBV4-2 combines with J gene TRBJ2-3; D is possibly TRBD1 or TRBD2 (6 bases each). The CDR3 is 16 amino acids. The V end was cut by 4 bases, the J end by 4 bases, with 18 bases between. Germline CDR1 is LGHNA and CDR2 is YNFKEQ. Here the CDR3 reads CASSPSGQGKPDTQYF. CDR3 nucleotide sequence: TGTGCCAGCAGCCCAAGCGGGCAGGGGAAGCCAGATACGCAGTATTTT.

CDR3 sequence reads: CATSRDEDTEAFF. CDR3 nucleotides: TGTGCCACCAGCAGAGATGAGGACACTGAAGCTTTCTTT. The V call is TRBV15, the J call TRBJ1-1; D is unclear. Per the germline V gene, CDR1 is LNHNV and CDR2 is YYDKDF (reference sequence). V shed 0 bases and J shed 3 bases, with 5 bases lying between them. This CDR3 comprises 13 residues.

The V and J genes are TRBV27 and TRBJ2-5; D perhaps matches TRBD1 (5 bases). V was pared by 3 bases and J by 1 base, with 9 bases between. Germline V gene sequence: CDR1 MNHEY, CDR2 SMNVEV (reference sequence). The length of the CDR3 is 14 residues. The CDR3 bases are TGTGCCAGCAGTTTGTGGGGCCGCCAAGAGACCCAGTACTTC. Encoded protein: CASSLWGRQETQYF.

This chain connects TRBV24-1 to TRBJ1-5, with a tentative D call TRBD1 (6 bases). The CDR3 has 16 amino acids. Per germline, CDR1 KGHDR and CDR2 SFDVKD. V gave up 4 bases and J gave up 4 bases, with 16 bases separating them. This CDR3 is CATSDLVDRRNQPQHF. Here the CDR3 DNA reads TGTGCCACCAGTGACCTAGTCGACAGGAGAAATCAGCCCCAGCATTTT.

This clonotype showed up just a few times. This chain connects TRBV27 to TRBJ2-3; D is uncertain. CDR1 and CDR2 from the germline V gene are MNHEY and SMNVEV (reference sequence). This CDR3 comprises 15 residues. The V end lost 4 bases, the J end lost 1 base, and 12 bases lay between the germline ends. As DNA, the CDR3 is TGTGCCAGCAGTTACGGGTCCCGGGGCACAGATACGCAGTATTTT. This translates into CASSYGSRGTDTQYF.

This clonotype showed up just a few times. This chain uses TRBV6-2 or TRBV6-3 with TRBJ2-1; TRBD1 aligns across 7 bases. This CDR3 has 15 residues. The V gene's germline CDR1 is MNHEY and CDR2 SVGEGT. J gave up 3 bases and V 5 bases, and 7 bases lay outside the gene matches. DNA for the CDR3: TGTGCCAGCAGTGCGCCGGGACAGAGCTACAATGAGCAGTTCTTC. It encodes CASSAPGQSYNEQFF.

This clonotype was seen more than once but under ten times. This chain joins TRBV20-1 and TRBJ2-7; 9 bases fit TRBD1. Germline loops: CDR1 DFQATT, CDR2 SNEGSKA (reference sequence). This CDR3 has 15 residues. This CDR3 reads CTSRNYRGRLGLQYF. CDR3 DNA sequence: TGCACCTCCCGGAATTACAGGGGGCGGTTAGGGCTGCAGTACTTC.

The genes are TRBV5-1 and TRBJ2-3; the D is unclear. CDR1 SGHRS and CDR2 YFSETQ come from the germline V gene. Trimming took off 4 bases at V and 1 base at J, with 16 bases between the two ends. The CDR3 has 16 amino acids. CDR3 DNA: TGCGCCAGCAGCCTCAAGGTCAAAACTGGCACAGATACGCAGTATTTT. Protein sequence: CASSLKVKTGTDTQYF.

J is TRBJ2-7 and V is TRBV20-1; the D gene is possibly TRBD1 (6 bases). There are 14 residues in the CDR3. V gave up 6 bases and J gave up 5 bases, with 20 bases separating them. The germline CDR1 and CDR2 sequences are DFQATT and SNEGSKA (reference sequence). The CDR3 region has the DNA TGCAGTGCACACAGGGATACAAGCAGGAACGAGCAGTACTTC. Translated, it gives CSAHRDTSRNEQYF.

CDR3 in DNA: TGTGCCAGCAGTGGTCCTAGTCGCGCAGATACGCAGTATTTT. Encoded protein: CASSGPSRADTQYF. The chain employs TRBV25-1 and TRBJ2-3; no firm D call. V was cut by 4 bases and J by 4 bases, with 12 bases left in between. There are 14 residues in the CDR3. Germline lookup yields CDR1 MGHDK and CDR2 SYGVNS.

The table lists this clonotype with many counts. The chain carries TRBV20-1 and TRBJ2-7, with D maybe TRBD1 (5 bases). Between the trimmed V and J ends, which lost 3 bases and 3 bases, there was a span of 12 bases. Germline CDR1 and CDR2: DFQATT and SNEGSKA (reference sequence). The CDR3 is 13 amino acids. CDR3 in DNA: TGCAGTGCTAGTTCCGAGACAGTCTACGAGCAGTACTTC. Translation: CSASSETVYEQYF.